This TCR beta chain was profiled in a study of molecular identifiers for immune sequencing clone quantification. In the study overall: Replicate RNA came from approximately 20,000 or 98,000 naive CD8 cells and was split five ways, and four parts were sequenced. Points from the study as a whole: Jurkat TCR RNA from one cell was spiked into approximately 930,000 naive cells, and it was reportedly detectable there.

From around 20,000 to 990,000 sorted cells, naive CD8 libraries were generated with 10%, 30% or 50% RNA. Note on this clonotype: Its matching antigen is unknown. One end of the junction fails to match germline, which may point to a read error.

The bulk TCR libraries were made with methods described before and with listed TCR primers. TCRdb fed the PCR reads into MiXCR, producing one record per CDR3 protein. Counted here are 100,000 or so distinct CDR3 sequences, around 37% occurring once; the ten biggest clones make up 9.5% to 10%. The CDR3 is 15 residues long. CDR1 is MNHEY, CDR2 SVGAGI, per germline. The chain is built from TRBV6-5 and TRBJ2-7; TRBD2 matches 11 bases. The sequenced sample consisted of naive CD8+ T cells from blood, with Jurkat cell RNA spiked in. The subset is: FACS-sorted CD8+CD4-CCR7+CD45RA+ naive T cells. This TCR was sampled from a human donor in good health. Some libraries in this study had Jurkat cell RNA spiked in. The CDR3 loop reads CVSSYVASGRYEQYF. The CDR3 DNA reads as TGTGTCAGCAGTTACGTTGCTAGCGGGAGGTACGAGCAGTACTTC.